The 20 T cell receptor beta chains reported below all come from one sample, sequenced in a study of cytomegalovirus exposure and HLA in healthy donors. PCR used 60 Vbeta primers and 13 Jbeta primers. TCRdb's copy holds only in-frame clones and misses some; the assay was immunoSEQ multiplex PCR. The sample table includes tens of thousands of clones. The sample was PBMCs. The receptors stem from a man under 40 in good health and CMV-seronegative.

V usage is TRBV19 and J usage is TRBJ1-5; perhaps TRBD1 as D (5 bases). Germline V gene sequence: CDR1 LNHDA, CDR2 SQIVND (reference sequence). Deletions cut 7 bases from V and 3 bases from J, with 13 bases between. The CDR3 has 14 residues. The CDR3 DNA is TGTGCCAGTACGCCCAGCAGGGTCAATCAGCCCCAGCATTTT. Its translation: CASTPSRVNQPQHF. Supplemented by reference TRBV19 and TRBJ1-5, the full variable domain reads DGGITQSPKYLFRKEGQNVTLSCEQNLNHDAMYWYRQDPGQGLRLIYYSQIVNDFQKGDIAEGYSVSREKKESFPLTVTSAQKNPTAFYLCASTPSRVNQPQHFGDGTRLSIL.

The rearrangement joins TRBV23-1 to TRBJ1-5; D uncertain. Being an ORF, TRBV23-1 has a function that is uncertain. Trimming took off 9 bases at V and 6 bases at J, with 6 bases between the two ends. CDR3 length equals 10 residues. CDR3 protein: CARSSQPQHF. The CDR3 DNA is TGCGCCAGATCGAGTCAGCCCCAGCATTTT.

The chain joins TRBV6-5 to TRBJ1-1; maybe TRBD1 (6 bases). Germline loops: CDR1 MNHEY, CDR2 SVGAGI. This CDR3 contains 14 residues. Between the trimmed V and J ends, which lost 6 bases and 6 bases, there was a span of 17 bases. This chain's CDR3 is CASSIRGAMAEAFF. The CDR3 bases are TGTGCCAGCAGCATCCGGGGGGCGATGGCTGAAGCTTTCTTT.

V usage is TRBV5-1 and J usage is TRBJ1-4; a weak D match, TRBD1 (5 bases). This CDR3 is built from 14 residues. The V gene's germline CDR1 is SGHRS and CDR2 YFSETQ. V lost 2 bases and J lost 3, with 8 bases in between. The CDR3 sequence: CASSFGGSNEKLFF. The DNA for the CDR3 is TGCGCCAGCAGCTTCGGGGGATCTAATGAAAAACTGTTTTTT.

This chain links TRBV30 with TRBJ2-3, with TRBD1 matching over 11 bases. The ends lost 2 bases at V and 6 bases at J; junction bases unmatched: 4. The germline V gene encodes CDR1 GTSNPN and CDR2 SVGIG (reference sequence). CDR3 length: 14 amino acids. CDR3: CAWSKGQGADTQYF. The CDR3 DNA is TGTGCCTGGAGTAAAGGACAGGGGGCGGATACGCAGTATTTT.

The V and J genes are TRBV7-2 and TRBJ2-7; no reliable D call. The CDR3 contains 12 residues. The germline gives CDR1 SGHTA, CDR2 FQGNSA. V lost 5 bases, J lost 4 bases, and 9 bases lay in between. The CDR3 nucleotides read TGTGCCAGCAGCCACGTAGAGTACGAGCAGTACTTC. Protein sequence: CASSHVEYEQYF.

The chain employs TRBV4-3 and TRBJ2-7, with 10 bases lining up with TRBD1. V trimming: 4 bases; J trimming: 4 bases; junction bases outside the gene matches: 4. The CDR3 is 14 residues long. Germline CDR1 reads LGHNA; CDR2 reads YSLEER. Written as DNA, the CDR3 is TGCGCCAGCAGCCCCAGGACAGGGGGGTACGAGCAGTACTTC. This encodes CASSPRTGGYEQYF.

The CDR3 region has the DNA TGTGCCAGCTCACCAAACAGCCAAGAGACCCAGTACTTC. Amino acids: CASSPNSQETQYF. The V call is TRBV18, the J call TRBJ2-5; the D is unclear. Trimming left V 2 bases short and J 1 base short, with 5 bases between. CDR1 is KGHSH and CDR2 is LQKENI in the germline V gene. The length of the CDR3 is 13 residues.

The chain joins TRBV6-6 to TRBJ1-2; possible D gene TRBD1, 5 bases. CDR3 size: 15 residues. In germline, CDR1 is MNHNY, CDR2 SVGAGI (reference sequence). The ends were cut back, 7 bases at V and 3 bases at J, with 18 bases in the middle. CDR3 protein: CASIPWQGNYYGYTF. CDR3 in DNA: TGTGCCAGCATTCCGTGGCAGGGAAATTACTATGGCTACACCTTC.

The V call is TRBV2, the J call TRBJ1-5; D unclear. The CDR3 loop spans 12 amino acids. Germline V gene lookup returns CDR1 SNHLY and CDR2 FYNNEI. Between the trimmed V and J ends, which lost 4 bases and 4 bases, there was a span of 5 bases. The CDR3 is CASSVPNQPQHF. In DNA form, the CDR3 reads TGTGCCAGCAGTGTCCCAAATCAGCCCCAGCATTTT.

The J gene is TRBJ2-7, the V gene TRBV10-1; D may be TRBD1 (6 bases). CDR1 and CDR2 from the germline V gene are WNHNN and SYGVQD (reference sequence). The ends were cut back, 3 bases at V and 9 bases at J, with 12 bases in the middle. The CDR3 sequence is 12 residues long. In DNA form, the CDR3 reads TGCGCCAGCAGTGATTCGGACAGACGGCAGTACTTC. As protein: CASSDSDRRQYF.

The V gene is TRBV20-1, the J gene TRBJ2-3; no firm D call. The CDR3 covers 11 residues. Trimming shortened V by 4 bases and J by 4 bases, and 6 bases separated the two germline ends. The germline gives CDR1 DFQATT, CDR2 SNEGSKA (reference sequence). CDR3 coding DNA: TGCAGTGCTACTAAAGCAGATACGCAGTATTTT. Protein product: CSATKADTQYF.

This chain uses TRBV7-8 with TRBJ1-1; 7 bases line up with TRBD1. From germline, CDR1 is SGHVS and CDR2 FQNEAQ. Trimming took 7 bases from V and 1 from J; bases not matched to a gene: 6. The CDR3 is made up of 14 amino acids. The CDR3 reads CASTSGTANTEAFF. As DNA, the CDR3 is TGTGCCAGCACCTCCGGGACAGCGAACACTGAAGCTTTCTTT.

This sequence joins TRBV5-1 and TRBJ2-7; D not certain. This CDR3 contains 13 residues. The germline V gene has CDR1 SGHRS and CDR2 YFSETQ. V dropped 0 bases and J dropped 2 bases, with 6 bases sitting between them. CDR3 sequence reads: CASSLANTYEQYF. In DNA, the CDR3 is TGCGCCAGCAGCTTGGCTAATACCTACGAGCAGTACTTC.

The chain joins TRBV5-5 to TRBJ1-1, with D possibly matching TRBD1 (5 bases). Trimming stripped 4 bases from V and 0 bases from J, with 13 bases between. The CDR3 spans 15 residues. Per germline, CDR1 SGHKS and CDR2 YYEKEE (reference sequence). Here the CDR3 reads CASSLEGGVNTEAFF. The CDR3 DNA reads as TGTGCCAGCAGCCTGGAGGGAGGGGTGAACACTGAAGCTTTCTTT.

The chain uses TRBV6-5 and TRBJ1-1; 7 bases align to TRBD1. The germline CDR1 and CDR2 sequences are MNHEY and SVGAGI. V shed 5 bases and J 4 bases; nucleotides not matched to a gene: 4. The CDR3 totals 13 residues. Written as DNA, the CDR3 is TGTGCCAGCAGTCTCAGGGGGGCCACTGAAGCTTTCTTT. Its protein is CASSLRGATEAFF.

V gene TRBV6-5 combines with J gene TRBJ2-7; 8 bases agree with TRBD2. Losses at the gene ends were 1 base for V and 3 bases for J; bases not matched to a gene: 5. The CDR3 is 15 residues long. Per germline, CDR1 MNHEY and CDR2 SVGAGI. CDR3 in amino acids: CASSYFAGGGYEQYF. CDR3 bases: TGTGCCAGCAGTTACTTTGCGGGAGGTGGCTACGAGCAGTACTTC.

This chain joins TRBV30 and TRBJ1-2; 9 bases fit TRBD1. The V segment lost 3 bases and the J segment 5 bases; nucleotides outside the gene matches: 4. The length of the CDR3 is 13 residues. CDR1 is GTSNPN, CDR2 SVGIG, per germline (reference sequence). The CDR3 region has the DNA TGTGCCTGGAGGGGACAGGGATGGTATGGCTACACCTTC. This encodes CAWRGQGWYGYTF.

This chain uses TRBV7-2 with TRBJ2-1; no clear D. Per germline, CDR1 SGHTA and CDR2 FQGNSA. CDR3 length: 15 amino acids. Trimming removed 0 bases at V and 1 base at J, with 7 bases between. This chain's CDR3 is CASSLAAVSYNEQFF. In DNA form, the CDR3 reads TGTGCCAGCAGCTTAGCGGCGGTTTCCTACAATGAGCAGTTCTTC.

The chain recombines TRBV30 with TRBJ2-7, with 8 bases fitting TRBD2. The germline gives CDR1 GTSNPN, CDR2 SVGIG (reference sequence). J was trimmed by 5 bases and V by 0 bases; bases with no gene match: 12. The CDR3 contains 16 residues. CDR3 nucleotide sequence: TGTGCCTGGAGTGTACGGAGGAGCGGGAGAGGGAACGAGCAGTACTTC. This codes for CAWSVRRSGRGNEQYF.